This TCR beta chain was obtained from a study of shared clonotypes between healthy human individuals. Overall study findings and caveats: Blood alone was sampled, and tissue repertoires likely differ.

Comment on this clone: Its cognate antigen is unknown.

From germline, CDR1 is MDHEN and CDR2 SYDVKM. CDR3 size: 13 residues. Trimming shortened V by 8 bases and J by 4 bases, and 15 bases separated the two germline ends. The table came from immunoSEQ multiplex PCR; TCRdb's copy has only in-frame clones and leaves some out. This sample has 2 million to 2.5 million clones, with 92% found just once. Input material: naive CD4+ T cells from PBMCs. The subset denotes: CD45RA+ positively selected. The sequence was collected from a man in his late teens or twenties in good health. Some clones in this sample may be carry-over from other donors' samples. This chain joins TRBV28 and TRBJ2-7; D gene unclear. The CDR3 sequence is CASGAQAVYEQYF. CDR3 nucleotides: TGTGCCAGCGGTGCGCAGGCAGTTTACGAGCAGTACTTC.